This T cell receptor (beta chain) was found in a study of blood T cell repertoires in COVID-19. About the study: Spain, Italy and the United States supplied samples that represented acute and convalescent COVID-19. In each case, the material was cDNA or gDNA derived from T cells, B-cell-depleted T cells, or PBMCs.

Original methodology: Reference gene primer amplification yielded estimated nucleated cell counts. Some clones are missing from TCRdb's copy, which holds only in-frame ones; the method was immunoSEQ multiplex PCR. V and J calls and clone size follow that table, whereas D and trimming were derived from the DNA. The table has around 110,000 clones, approximately 88% seen once. The V end was cut by 7 bases, the J end by 0 bases, with 6 bases between. CDR3 length equals 13 residues. Per the germline V gene, CDR1 is MNHNY and CDR2 is SVGAGI (reference sequence). The material sequenced was peripheral blood. The V gene is TRBV6-6, the J gene TRBJ2-2; unclear D gene. The clonotype was recovered from a man aged 50 or older with active or convalescent COVID-19. The CDR3 here is CASTPTNTGELFF. CDR3 nucleotides: TGTGCCAGCACGCCTACGAACACCGGGGAGCTGTTTTTT.